A single T cell receptor beta chain is shown here with its context. This clonotype was seen a handful of times. The antigen it binds to is not known. Per-base quality was not reported, and no clone a single base away is much larger than it. This record belongs to a study of human T cells and chemical hapten exposure (dated by TCRdb to 2020 to 2022). At the level of the whole study: For sensitization, 2% DPC in acetone was applied to a roughly 2 cm by roughly 2 cm area of upper inner arm skin. The patient cohort, mostly female, included alopecia areata with under or over 50% scalp involvement, alopecia totalis and alopecia universalis. Peripheral blood TCR repertoire changes were tracked in vivo in alopecia patients during primary and secondary sensitization to the hapten diphenylcyclopropenone (DPC). Patch testing was performed on the upper back with Finn chambers containing 0.01% DPC, and the patch tests were scored after 6 days according to International Contact Dermatitis Research Group standards. Throughout the approximately 26-week study period, patients were also given weekly therapeutic DPC doses on the scalp. The libraries were sequenced as a pool, and the TCR yield per sample differed mostly because of small variations in library volumes within the pool. For TCR sequencing, blood came from 25 to 35 alopecia patients at anywhere from one to four time points (pre-sensitization, 2, 6 and 24 weeks). Patient blood was sampled pre-sensitization (week 0) and at 2, 6 and about 24 weeks after DPC sensitization.

General conclusions and limits of the study: Repeated subsampling changed both the strength of the expansion versus patch-test correlation and the threshold at which the correlation became significant. DPC sensitization did not change how many TCRs were above 1 in 1000 frequency, and no evidence was found of alterations in global repertoire structure. All patients had alopecia, a presumed autoimmune disease, so their immune response might differ from that of healthy individuals. The number of PT1 expanded TCRs positively correlated with patch test score, significant at thresholds 8, 16 and 32 but not 4. Expanded TCRs formed significantly more large CDR3 similarity clusters than pre-sensitization or healthy control sets, consistent with antigen-driven responses.

What this sample's time point label stands for: patch test 2, 6 weeks after DPC sensitization. This specimen's treatment or condition label, interpreted: therapeutic diphenylcyclopropenone sensitization with weekly scalp DPC. At every patch-test visit, the blood draw took place before the patch test was put on. Patients were considered eligible if aged 18 to 70, diagnosed with alopecia and deemed suitable for DPC therapy, and patients were excluded if pregnant. Total RNA was extracted from unfractionated whole blood collected in Tempus Blood RNA tubes. The CDR3 has 13 amino acids, counting the end cysteine and phenylalanine. Only the CDR3 region is kept as DNA, spanning 39 bases read in frame from base 1. At the junction V is shortened by 2 bases and J by 3 bases, with 7 bases in between. In the germline V gene, CDR1 corresponds to LGHNA and CDR2 to YNFKEQ. Libraries came from RACE. The sample was run on a NextSeq 500. Library preparation attached unique molecular identifiers to individual cDNA molecules for quantitative, reproducible TCR counting. For every blood RNA sample, sequencing covered both the TCR alpha and TCR beta chains. The authors' analysis ran thus. A median of around 100,000 TCRs per sample was observed, with a range of roughly 23,224 to 700,000. V, J and CDR3 annotation of the TCR reads was performed with the Decombinator software suite. For the PS versus PT1 abundance plots, all samples were subsampled to the same number of TCRs (28,000). TCRs were defined as expanded if absent before sensitization and observed at least eight times at the 2-week time point. In TCRdb, the public reads were trimmed at Q25 with fastp and aligned with MiXCR, with productive beta chains retained. Rows with a matching CDR3 protein are joined into one entry that keeps the most common DNA and genes. For this entry, the V and J calls and clone size follow TCRdb and not the study's own pipeline. The sample table holds around 100,000 distinct CDR3 sequences, of which roughly 11% were seen once. The ten largest clonotypes hold 2.5% to 3.5% of the sample.

This TCR derives from a woman aged 40 to 55 with alopecia areata. Some clones in this sample may be carry-over from other donors' samples. The sequence is built from TRBV4-2 and TRBJ1-1, with no reliable assignment of the D segment. This sample comprised whole blood, obtained in connection with sensitization to the hapten diphenylcyclopropenone (DPC). This receptor carries the CDR3 CASSQNLDTEAFF. The nucleotide sequence is given as TGTGCCAGCAGCCAAAATCTAGACACTGAAGCTTTCTTT.